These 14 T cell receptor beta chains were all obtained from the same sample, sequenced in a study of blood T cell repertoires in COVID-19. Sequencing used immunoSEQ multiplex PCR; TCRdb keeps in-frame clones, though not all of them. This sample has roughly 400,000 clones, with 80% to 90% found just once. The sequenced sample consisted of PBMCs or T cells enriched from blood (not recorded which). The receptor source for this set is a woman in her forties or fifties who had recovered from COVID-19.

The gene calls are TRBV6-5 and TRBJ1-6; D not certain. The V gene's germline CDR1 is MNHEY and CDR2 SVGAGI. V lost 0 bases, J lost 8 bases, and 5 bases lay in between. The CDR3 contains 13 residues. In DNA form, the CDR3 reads TGTGCCAGCAGTTACTCTCCGTATTCACCCCTCCACTTT. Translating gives CASSYSPYSPLHF.

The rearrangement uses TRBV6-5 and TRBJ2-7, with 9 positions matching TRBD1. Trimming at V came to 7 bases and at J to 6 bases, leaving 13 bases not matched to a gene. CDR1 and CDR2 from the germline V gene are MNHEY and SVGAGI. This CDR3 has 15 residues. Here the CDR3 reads CASTPIRDRAAEQYF. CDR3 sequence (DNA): TGTGCCAGCACCCCAATCCGGGACAGGGCGGCCGAGCAGTACTTC.

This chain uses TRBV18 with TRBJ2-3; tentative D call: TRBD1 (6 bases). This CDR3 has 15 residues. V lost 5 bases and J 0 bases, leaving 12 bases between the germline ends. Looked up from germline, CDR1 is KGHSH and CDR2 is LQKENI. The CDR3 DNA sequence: TGTGCCAGCTCATCAACAGGGATTAGCACAGATACGCAGTATTTT. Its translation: CASSSTGISTDTQYF.

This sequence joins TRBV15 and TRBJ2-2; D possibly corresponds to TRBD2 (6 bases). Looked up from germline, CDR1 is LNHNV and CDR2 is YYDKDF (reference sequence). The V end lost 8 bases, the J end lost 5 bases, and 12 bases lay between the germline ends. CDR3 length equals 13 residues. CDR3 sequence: CATAWRDTGELFF. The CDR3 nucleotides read TGTGCCACCGCGTGGAGGGATACCGGGGAGCTGTTTTTT.

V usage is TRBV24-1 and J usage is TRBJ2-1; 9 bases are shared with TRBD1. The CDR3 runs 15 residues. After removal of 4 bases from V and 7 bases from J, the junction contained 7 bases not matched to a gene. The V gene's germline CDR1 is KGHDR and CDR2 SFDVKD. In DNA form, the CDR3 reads TGTGCCACCAGTGAAGGGACAGGGTTAAGTAATGAGCAGTTCTTC. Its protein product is CATSEGTGLSNEQFF.

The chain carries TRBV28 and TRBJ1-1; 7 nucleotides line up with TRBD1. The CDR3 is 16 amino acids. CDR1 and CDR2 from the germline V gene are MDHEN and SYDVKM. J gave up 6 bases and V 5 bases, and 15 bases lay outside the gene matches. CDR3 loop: CASSPQTGLRFAEAFF. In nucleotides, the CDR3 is TGTGCCAGCAGTCCACAGACAGGGCTTAGGTTTGCTGAAGCTTTCTTT.

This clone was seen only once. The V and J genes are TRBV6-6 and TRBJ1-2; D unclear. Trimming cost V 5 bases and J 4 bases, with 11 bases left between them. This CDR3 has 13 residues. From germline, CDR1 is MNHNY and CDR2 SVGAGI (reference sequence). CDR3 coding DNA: TGTGCCAGCAGTAACGGCGGGAGCTATGGCTACACCTTC. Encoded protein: CASSNGGSYGYTF.

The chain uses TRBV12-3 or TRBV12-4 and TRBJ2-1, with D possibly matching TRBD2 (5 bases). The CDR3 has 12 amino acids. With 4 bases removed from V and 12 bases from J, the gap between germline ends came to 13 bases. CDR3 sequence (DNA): TGTGCCAGCAGTTCATCCGGGAAGGTGCAGTTCTTC. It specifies CASSSSGKVQFF.

CDR3 residues: CASSPDSGREKLFF. DNA of the CDR3: TGCGCCAGCAGTCCGGACAGTGGAAGGGAAAAACTGTTTTTT. The gene calls are TRBV4-1 and TRBJ1-4, with D maybe TRBD1 (6 bases). This CDR3 spans 14 amino acids. CDR1 and CDR2 (germline): MGHRA, YSYEKL. V was trimmed by 6 bases and J by 8 bases, leaving 16 bases between them.

The CDR3, as DNA: TGTGCCAGCAGCTTGCGTAGCGCAGGCTCCTACGAGCAGTACTTC. Its protein product is CASSLRSAGSYEQYF. This chain joins TRBV5-4 and TRBJ2-7, with D tentatively TRBD2 (5 bases). This CDR3 is built from 15 residues. The V gene's germline CDR1 is SGHNT and CDR2 YYREEE (reference sequence). Between the trimmed V and J ends, which lost 1 base and 0 bases, there was a span of 11 bases.

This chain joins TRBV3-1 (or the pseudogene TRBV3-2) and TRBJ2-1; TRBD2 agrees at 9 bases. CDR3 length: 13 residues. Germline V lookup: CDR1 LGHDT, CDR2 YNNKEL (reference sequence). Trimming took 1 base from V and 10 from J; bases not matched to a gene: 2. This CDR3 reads CASSQGSGGEQFF. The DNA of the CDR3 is TGTGCCAGCAGCCAAGGGAGCGGGGGGGAGCAGTTCTTC.

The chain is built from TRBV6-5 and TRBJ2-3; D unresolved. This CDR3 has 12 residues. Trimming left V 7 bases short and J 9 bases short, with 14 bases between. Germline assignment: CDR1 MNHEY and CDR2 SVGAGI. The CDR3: CASIGDSNTQYF. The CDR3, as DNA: TGTGCCAGCATAGGCGACTCGAACACGCAGTATTTT.

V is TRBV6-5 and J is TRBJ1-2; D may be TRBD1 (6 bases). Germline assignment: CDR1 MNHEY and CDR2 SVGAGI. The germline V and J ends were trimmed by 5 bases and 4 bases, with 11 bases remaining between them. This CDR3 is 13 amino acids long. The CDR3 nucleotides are TGTGCCAGCAGTAACAGGGAAATCTATGGCTACACCTTC. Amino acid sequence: CASSNREIYGYTF.

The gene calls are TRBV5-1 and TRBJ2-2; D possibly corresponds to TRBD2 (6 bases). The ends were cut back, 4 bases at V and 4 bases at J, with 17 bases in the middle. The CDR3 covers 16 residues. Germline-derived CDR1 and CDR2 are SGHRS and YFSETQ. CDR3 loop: CASSLDGGMGTGELFF. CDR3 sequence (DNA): TGCGCCAGCAGCCTGGACGGGGGTATGGGCACCGGGGAGCTGTTTTTT.